This paragraph reports one TCR beta chain. Its target is unknown. This entry belongs to a study of neoadjuvant nivolumab and ipilimumab in lung cancer. Trimming stripped 5 bases from V and 0 bases from J, with 13 bases between. Germline CDR1 SEHNR, CDR2 FQNEAQ (reference sequence). The CDR3 loop spans 15 amino acids. Study-level points and caveats: TCR sequencing covered a small number of samples.

Sequencing used immunoSEQ multiplex PCR; TCRdb keeps in-frame clones, though not all of them. The table lists 40,000 to 60,000 clones, around nine tenths of them singletons, with around 3.6% in the top ten. The origin of this receptor is an adult with non-small cell lung cancer. Some clones in this sample may be carry-over from other donors' samples. Source: blood, taken before neoadjuvant nivolumab, alone or with ipilimumab. The chain employs TRBV7-9 and TRBJ2-5; D possibly corresponds to TRBD2 (5 bases). The DNA for the CDR3 is TGTGCCAGCAGCCGCGCCCGAGGGTACCAAGAGACCCAGTACTTC. This gives the protein CASSRARGYQETQYF.